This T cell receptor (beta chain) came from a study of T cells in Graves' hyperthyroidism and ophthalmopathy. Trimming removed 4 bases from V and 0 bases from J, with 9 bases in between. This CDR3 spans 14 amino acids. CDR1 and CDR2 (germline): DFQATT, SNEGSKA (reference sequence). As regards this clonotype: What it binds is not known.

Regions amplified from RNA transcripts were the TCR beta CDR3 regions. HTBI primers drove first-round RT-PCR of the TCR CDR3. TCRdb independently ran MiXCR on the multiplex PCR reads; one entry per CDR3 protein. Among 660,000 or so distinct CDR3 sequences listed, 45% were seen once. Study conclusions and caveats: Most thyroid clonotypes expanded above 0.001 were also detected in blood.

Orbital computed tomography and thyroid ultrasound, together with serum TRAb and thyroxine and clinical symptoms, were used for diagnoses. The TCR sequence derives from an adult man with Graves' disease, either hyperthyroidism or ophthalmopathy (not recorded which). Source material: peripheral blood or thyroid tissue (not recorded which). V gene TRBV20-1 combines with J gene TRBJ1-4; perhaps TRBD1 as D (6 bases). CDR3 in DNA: TGCAGTGCTAACCCAGGGGCAACTAATGAAAAACTGTTTTTT. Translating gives CSANPGATNEKLFF.